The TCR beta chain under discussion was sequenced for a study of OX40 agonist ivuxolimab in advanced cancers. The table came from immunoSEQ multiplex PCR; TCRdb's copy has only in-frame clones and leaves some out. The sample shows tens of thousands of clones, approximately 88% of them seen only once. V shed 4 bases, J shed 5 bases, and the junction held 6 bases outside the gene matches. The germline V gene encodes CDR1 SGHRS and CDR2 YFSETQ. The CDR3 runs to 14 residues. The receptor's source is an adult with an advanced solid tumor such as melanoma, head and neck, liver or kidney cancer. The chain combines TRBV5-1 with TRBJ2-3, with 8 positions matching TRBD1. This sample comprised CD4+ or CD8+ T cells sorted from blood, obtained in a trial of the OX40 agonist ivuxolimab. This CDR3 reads CASSEETGGDTQYF. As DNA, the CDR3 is TGCGCCAGCAGCGAAGAAACAGGGGGAGATACGCAGTATTTT.